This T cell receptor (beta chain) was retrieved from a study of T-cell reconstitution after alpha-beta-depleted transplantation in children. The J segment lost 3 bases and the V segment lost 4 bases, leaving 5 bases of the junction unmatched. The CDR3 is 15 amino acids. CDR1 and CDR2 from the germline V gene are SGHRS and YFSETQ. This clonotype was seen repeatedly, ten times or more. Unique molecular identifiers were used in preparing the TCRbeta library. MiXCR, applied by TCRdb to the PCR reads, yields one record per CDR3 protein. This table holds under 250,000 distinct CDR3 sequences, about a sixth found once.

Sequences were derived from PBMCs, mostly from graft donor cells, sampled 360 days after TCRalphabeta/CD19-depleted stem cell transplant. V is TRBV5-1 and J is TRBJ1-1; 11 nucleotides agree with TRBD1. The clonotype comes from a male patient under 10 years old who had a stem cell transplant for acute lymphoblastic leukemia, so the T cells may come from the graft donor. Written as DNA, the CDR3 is TGCGCCAGCAGCCTATTGGGACAGGGGGACACTGAAGCTTTCTTT. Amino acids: CASSLLGQGDTEAFF.